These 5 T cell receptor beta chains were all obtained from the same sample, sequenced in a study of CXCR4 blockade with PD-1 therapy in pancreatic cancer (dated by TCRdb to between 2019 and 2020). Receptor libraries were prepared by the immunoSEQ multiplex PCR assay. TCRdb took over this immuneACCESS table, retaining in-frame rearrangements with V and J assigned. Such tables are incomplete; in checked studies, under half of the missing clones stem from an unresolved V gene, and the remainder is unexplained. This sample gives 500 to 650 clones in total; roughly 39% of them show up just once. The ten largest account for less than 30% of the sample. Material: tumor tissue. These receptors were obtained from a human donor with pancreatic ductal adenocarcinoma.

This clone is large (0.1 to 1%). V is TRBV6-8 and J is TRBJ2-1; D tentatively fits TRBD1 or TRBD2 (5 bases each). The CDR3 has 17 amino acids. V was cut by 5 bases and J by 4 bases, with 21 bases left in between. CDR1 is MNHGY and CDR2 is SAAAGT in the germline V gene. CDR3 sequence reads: CASSGDREGNGYNEQFF. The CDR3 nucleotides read TGTGCCAGCAGTGGGGACCGTGAGGGGAATGGGTACAATGAGCAGTTCTTC.

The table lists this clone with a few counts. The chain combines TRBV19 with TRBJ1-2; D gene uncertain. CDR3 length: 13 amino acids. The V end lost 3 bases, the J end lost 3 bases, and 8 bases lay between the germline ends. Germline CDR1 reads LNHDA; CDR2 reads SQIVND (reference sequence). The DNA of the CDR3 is TGTGCCAGTAGTATCACACACCACTATGGCTACACCTTC. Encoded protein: CASSITHHYGYTF.

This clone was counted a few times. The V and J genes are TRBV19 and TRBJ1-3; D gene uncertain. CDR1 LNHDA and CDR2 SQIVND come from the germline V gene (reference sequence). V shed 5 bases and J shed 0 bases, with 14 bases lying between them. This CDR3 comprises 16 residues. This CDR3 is CASSSLELSSGNTIYF. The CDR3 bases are TGTGCCAGTAGTTCCCTGGAACTGAGCTCTGGAAACACCATATATTTT.

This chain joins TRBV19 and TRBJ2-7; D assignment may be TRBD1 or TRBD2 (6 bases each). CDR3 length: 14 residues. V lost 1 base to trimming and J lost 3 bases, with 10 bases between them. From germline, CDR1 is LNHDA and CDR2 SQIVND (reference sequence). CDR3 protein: CASSIGGGNYEQYF. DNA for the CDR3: TGTGCCAGTAGTATAGGAGGGGGGAACTACGAGCAGTACTTC.

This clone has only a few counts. The CDR3 protein is CASSLPSSTDTQYF. The CDR3 region has the DNA TGTGCCAGCAGTTTACCCTCTAGCACAGATACGCAGTATTTT. This chain links TRBV28 with TRBJ2-3; D ambiguous. This CDR3 comprises 14 residues. Germline lookup yields CDR1 MDHEN and CDR2 SYDVKM. V gave up 2 bases and J gave up 0 bases, with 6 bases separating them. Full variable domain (missing parts from reference TRBV28 and TRBJ2-3): DVKVTQSSRYLVKRTGEKVFLECVQDMDHENMFWYRQDPGLGLRLIYFSYDVKMKEKGDIPEGYSVSREKKERFSLILESASTNQTSMYLCASSLPSSTDTQYFGPGTRLTVL.